The 28 T cell receptor beta chains presented below share a single source sample, sequenced in a study of T cell responses to AZD1222 COVID-19 vaccine. Using immunoSEQ multiplex PCR, the repertoire was profiled, and TCRdb retains in-frame clones only, with some absent. Of roughly 60,000 clones listed, more than 60% were seen once; the top ten hold 3.5% to 4.5%. The sample here was peripheral blood, taken 28 days after the second AZD1222 dose. The receptors come from an adult who received the AZD1222 COVID-19 vaccine.

The chain couples TRBV11-2 to TRBJ2-3, with D possibly TRBD1 on 5 matching bases. The V gene lost 3 bases and the J gene lost 3 bases, with 10 bases spanning the gap. The CDR3 spans 14 residues. CDR1 is SGHAT, CDR2 FQNNGV, per germline. The CDR3 coding sequence is TGTGCCAGCAGCTTGTTCAGGGAAACAGATACGCAGTATTTT. Translating gives CASSLFRETDTQYF.

The V gene is TRBV18, the J gene TRBJ2-7; D ambiguous. Trimming removed 5 bases at V and 3 bases at J, with 14 bases between. CDR1 and CDR2 (germline): KGHSH, LQKENI. This CDR3 comprises 14 residues. CDR3 in DNA: TGTGCCAGCTCAGATACCGAAGTGGTCTACGAGCAGTACTTC. Translated, it gives CASSDTEVVYEQYF. Variable domain in full (rest from reference TRBV18 and TRBJ2-7): NAGVMQNPRHLVRRRGQEARLRCSPMKGHSHVYWYRQLPEEGLKFMVYLQKENIIDESGMPKERFSAEFPKEGPSILRIQQVVRGDSAAYFCASSDTEVVYEQYFGPGTRLTVT.

The chain links TRBV7-2 to TRBJ1-5, with TRBD1 matching 8 bases. With 5 bases clipped from V and 3 bases from J, the junction kept 9 bases outside the gene matches. The CDR3 has 16 amino acids. Germline CDR1 is SGHTA and CDR2 is FQGNSA. This CDR3 is CASSLQGGGNNQPQHF. DNA of the CDR3: TGTGCCAGCAGCCTACAGGGGGGGGGCAACAATCAGCCCCAGCATTTT.

The J gene is TRBJ2-7, the V gene TRBV5-6; a possible D gene is TRBD1 (6 bases). The germline V gene has CDR1 SGHDT and CDR2 YYEEEE. The CDR3 runs 16 residues. The germline V and J ends were trimmed by 2 bases and 0 bases, with 15 bases remaining between them. In nucleotides, the CDR3 is TGTGCCAGCAGCTTCTCTGGGGGCGGGTACTCCTACGAGCAGTACTTC. Translated, it gives CASSFSGGGYSYEQYF.

The chain joins TRBV30 to TRBJ1-5; tentatively, D is TRBD1 (5 bases). V shed 1 base and J shed 5 bases, with 9 bases lying between them. The CDR3 length is 13 residues. The germline gives CDR1 GTSNPN, CDR2 SVGIG (reference sequence). The CDR3: CAWSGQRYQPQHF. The CDR3 DNA reads TGTGCCTGGAGTGGACAGCGCTATCAGCCCCAGCATTTT.

V and J are TRBV27 and TRBJ1-1; 7 nucleotides match TRBD1. V was pared by 4 bases and J by 1 base, with 3 bases of the junction left unmatched. The CDR3 covers 14 residues. Looked up from germline, CDR1 is MNHEY and CDR2 is SMNVEV (reference sequence). CDR3 sequence: CASSWGTENTEAFF. The CDR3 DNA follows: TGTGCCAGCAGTTGGGGGACAGAGAACACTGAAGCTTTCTTT.

This sequence joins TRBV9 and TRBJ1-1; 9 bases match TRBD1. CDR1 is SGDLS and CDR2 is YYNGEE in the germline V gene. This CDR3 has 14 amino acids. J gave up 3 bases and V 4 bases, and 4 bases lay outside the gene matches. The chain's CDR3 is CASSSGQGYTEAFF. The CDR3 DNA follows: TGTGCCAGCAGCTCCGGACAGGGGTACACTGAAGCTTTCTTT.

This clone occurred a few times. The chain has TRBV7-3 and TRBJ2-3; TRBD2 aligns across 11 bases. The V gene's germline CDR1 is SGHTA and CDR2 FQGTGA. J was trimmed by 0 bases and V by 4 bases; bases with no gene match: 0. This CDR3 contains 15 residues. CDR3 residues: CASSSSGRSTDTQYF. CDR3 sequence (DNA): TGTGCCAGCAGCTCTAGCGGGAGGAGCACAGATACGCAGTATTTT.

The chain has TRBV29-1 and TRBJ1-5; 7 bases are a match to TRBD1. This CDR3 is 13 amino acids long. Trimming at V came to 4 bases and at J to 5 bases, leaving 5 bases not matched to a gene. Germline CDR1 SQVTM, CDR2 ANQGSEA. The CDR3 sequence: CSVATGLDQPQHF. Here the CDR3 DNA reads TGCAGCGTTGCGACAGGGTTGGATCAGCCCCAGCATTTT.

The chain couples TRBV24-1 to TRBJ2-1; D not certain. Germline V gives CDR1 KGHDR, CDR2 SFDVKD. The CDR3 loop spans 14 amino acids. V lost 5 bases, J lost 5 bases, and 12 bases lay in between. CDR3 nucleotide sequence: TGTGCCACCAGTGGTTCCTCGACCGACAATGAGCAGTTCTTC. This gives the protein CATSGSSTDNEQFF.

The chain uses TRBV7-8 and TRBJ1-1; D gene unclear. The CDR3 has 11 residues. Trimming pared 5 bases from V and 4 bases from J, leaving 5 bases between. Germline CDR1 reads SGHVS; CDR2 reads FQNEAQ. The CDR3 bases are TGTGCCAGCAGCCGGAGCACTGAAGCTTTCTTT. This translates into CASSRSTEAFF.

This clone came up once. This chain joins TRBV9 and TRBJ2-7, with no clear D. In germline, CDR1 is SGDLS, CDR2 YYNGEE. Trimming took off 0 bases at V and 5 bases at J, with 12 bases between the two ends. The CDR3 is made up of 14 amino acids. The CDR3 sequence: CASSVGGSSDEQYF. CDR3 coding DNA: TGTGCCAGCAGCGTAGGAGGTAGCAGCGACGAGCAGTACTTC.

The chain employs TRBV4-1 and TRBJ2-7; no clear D. V was shortened by 1 base and J by 3 bases, with 7 bases between the two germline ends. The germline CDR1 and CDR2 sequences are MGHRA and YSYEKL. This CDR3 spans 13 amino acids. This CDR3 reads CASSQVQDYEQYF. CDR3 nucleotides: TGCGCCAGCAGCCAAGTCCAGGACTACGAGCAGTACTTC.

This clone was recorded only once. The V gene is TRBV28, the J gene TRBJ1-1; D gene unclear. The CDR3 is 15 residues long. Germline assignment: CDR1 MDHEN and CDR2 SYDVKM. V lost 6 bases and J 1 base, leaving 15 bases between the germline ends. The CDR3 nucleotides are TGTGCCAGCAGAGTGGGTGGCTCGAGGAACACTGAAGCTTTCTTT. Translation gives CASRVGGSRNTEAFF.

This chain uses TRBV6-1 with TRBJ1-1, with TRBD1 identical over 8 bases. The CDR3 has 16 amino acids. Germline V gives CDR1 MNHNS, CDR2 SASEGT. Unmatched junction bases numbered 16, after V lost 2 bases and J lost 11 bases. The CDR3 nucleotides read TGTGCCAGCAGTGAACACAGAAGGCTCGTATCAGGGGGCGCTTTCTTT. Translation: CASSEHRRLVSGGAFF.

CDR3 coding DNA: TGTGCCAGCAGTTTCGGCATCGTTGCAACTAATGAAAAACTGTTTTTT. The encoded protein is CASSFGIVATNEKLFF. The J gene is TRBJ1-4, the V gene TRBV25-1; D is unresolved. The V and J ends lost 5 bases and 0 bases respectively, with 13 bases between them. The CDR3 length is 16 residues. Germline CDR1 is MGHDK and CDR2 is SYGVNS. The full variable domain, with the rest looked up from reference TRBV25-1 and TRBJ1-4, is EADIYQTPRYLVIGTGKKITLECSQTMGHDKMYWYQQDPGMELHLIHYSYGVNSTEKGDLSSESTVSRIRTEHFPLTLESARPSHTSQYLCASSFGIVATNEKLFFGSGTQLSVL.

The chain joins TRBV5-1 to TRBJ2-2; D unclear. Trimming removed 7 bases from V and 2 bases from J, with 15 bases in between. The V gene's germline CDR1 is SGHRS and CDR2 YFSETQ. This CDR3 region has 15 residues. The CDR3 region is CASSNSDLNTGELFF. The CDR3 DNA is TGCGCCAGCTCAAATTCGGACCTCAACACCGGGGAGCTGTTTTTT. Using reference TRBV5-1 and TRBJ2-2 for the parts outside the CDR3, the full variable domain is KAGVTQTPRYLIKTRGQQVTLSCSPISGHRSVSWYQQTPGQGLQFLFEYFSETQRNKGNFPGRFSGRQFSNSRSEMNVSTLELGDSALYLCASSNSDLNTGELFFGEGSRLTVL.

This sequence joins TRBV19 and TRBJ2-1, with 10 nucleotides matching TRBD1. J gave up 8 bases and V 4 bases, and 11 bases lay outside the gene matches. The CDR3 covers 16 residues. Germline V gene sequence: CDR1 LNHDA, CDR2 SQIVND (reference sequence). CDR3 in DNA: TGTGCCAGTAGTAGGGCGCTCGACAGGGGGCAGGATGAGCAGTTCTTC. This encodes CASSRALDRGQDEQFF.

The V gene is TRBV5-6, the J gene TRBJ1-2; tentative D call: TRBD1 (5 bases). V lost 3 bases, J lost 7 bases, and 28 bases lay in between. Germline-derived CDR1 and CDR2 are SGHDT and YYEEEE. CDR3 length equals 18 residues. CDR3 sequence reads: CASSSLTRSGGGVGGYTF. The CDR3 bases are TGTGCCAGCAGCTCGCTCACGCGCAGCGGGGGAGGAGTTGGTGGCTACACCTTC.

In nucleotides, the CDR3 is TGTGCCAGCAGTGACCAGGGGCAAGAACAGCCCCAGCATTTT. Its protein is CASSDQGQEQPQHF. The V call is TRBV2, the J call TRBJ1-5; tentatively, D is TRBD1 (6 bases). Germline CDR1 SNHLY, CDR2 FYNNEI. The CDR3 contains 14 residues. V dropped 3 bases and J dropped 7 bases, with 13 bases sitting between them. Variable domain in full (rest from reference TRBV2 and TRBJ1-5): EPEVTQTPSHQVTQMGQEVILRCVPISNHLYFYWYRQILGQKVEFLVSFYNNEISEKSEIFDDQFSVERPDGSNFTLKIRSTKLEDSAMYFCASSDQGQEQPQHFGDGTRLSIL.

The genes are TRBV2 and TRBJ2-1; D possibly corresponds to TRBD2 (7 bases). The germline CDR1 and CDR2 sequences are SNHLY and FYNNEI. The CDR3 loop spans 14 amino acids. V was shortened by 8 bases and J by 4 bases, with 15 bases between the two germline ends. The CDR3 reads CASQPGGLYNEQFF. DNA of the CDR3: TGTGCCAGCCAACCGGGGGGCCTTTACAATGAGCAGTTCTTC. Full variable domain (remainder filled in from reference TRBV2 and TRBJ2-1): EPEVTQTPSHQVTQMGQEVILRCVPISNHLYFYWYRQILGQKVEFLVSFYNNEISEKSEIFDDQFSVERPDGSNFTLKIRSTKLEDSAMYFCASQPGGLYNEQFFGPGTRLTVL.

The gene calls are TRBV2 and TRBJ1-2; D gene ambiguous. In germline, CDR1 is SNHLY, CDR2 FYNNEI. With 10 bases removed from V and 2 bases from J, the gap between germline ends came to 8 bases. The CDR3 covers 11 residues. The CDR3: CAIVGNYGYTF. The CDR3 nucleotides are TGTGCCATCGTCGGGAACTATGGCTACACCTTC.

The CDR3 DNA sequence: TGTGCCAGCAGTGAAAGTGGCAGACAAGAGACCCAGTACTTC. The encoded protein is CASSESGRQETQYF. The V call is TRBV6-1, the J call TRBJ2-5; no reliable D call. Germline CDR1 MNHNS, CDR2 SASEGT. The CDR3 totals 14 residues. V gave up 2 bases and J gave up 2 bases, with 9 bases separating them.

The rearrangement uses TRBV10-3 and TRBJ1-1, with 7 bases identical to TRBD1. The CDR3 extends over 13 amino acids. Trimming cost V 10 bases and J 0 bases; bases outside gene matches: 5. Germline V gene lookup returns CDR1 ENHRY and CDR2 SYGVKD. CDR3 sequence (DNA): TGTGCCACCGAGACAGGGTTGAACACTGAAGCTTTCTTT. Encoded protein: CATETGLNTEAFF.

The chain carries TRBV6-5 and TRBJ2-3; tentative D call: TRBD2 (7 bases). The CDR3 sequence is 15 residues long. CDR1 is MNHEY, CDR2 SVGAGI, per germline. With 11 bases removed from V and 6 bases from J, the gap between germline ends came to 24 bases. The CDR3 nucleotides are TGTGCCGTCTCGGAATCGGGGGGCCCTTCCGATACGCAGTATTTT. Protein: CAVSESGGPSDTQYF.

This clone was recorded only once. This chain joins TRBV11-3 and TRBJ1-6; D remains ambiguous. V was trimmed by 2 bases and J by 7 bases, leaving 6 bases between them. The CDR3 is 13 amino acids. Germline CDR1 is SGHNT and CDR2 is YENEEA. The CDR3 here is CASSLIQNSPLHF. The CDR3 DNA reads as TGTGCCAGCAGCTTAATCCAGAATTCACCCCTCCACTTT.

The J gene is TRBJ1-2, the V gene TRBV10-3; D gene ambiguous. V was pared by 3 bases and J by 8 bases, with 19 bases between. Germline V gene data show CDR1 as ENHRY and CDR2 as SYGVKD. The CDR3 loop spans 15 amino acids. The CDR3 DNA follows: TGTGCCATCAGTGACCTGGCCAGCGGGATCTGGGGCTACACCTTC. Amino acids: CAISDLASGIWGYTF.

The CDR3 sequence: CASSVAVGQGTDEQFF. DNA for the CDR3: TGTGCCAGCAGCGTAGCTGTCGGACAGGGAACGGATGAGCAGTTCTTC. The chain couples TRBV9 to TRBJ2-1, with 8 bases that match TRBD1. Germline V CDR1 and CDR2: SGDLS, YYNGEE. This CDR3 region has 16 residues. The V and J ends lost 0 bases and 8 bases, in that order; junction bases with no gene match: 10.